This is a list of T cell receptor beta chains from one sample in a study of control samples from healthy donors and cancer patients. The data were produced by immunoSEQ multiplex PCR, yet TCRdb's version contains in-frame clones alone and is incomplete. The data contain about 160,000 clones, over 85% of them seen just once; the ten biggest clones take up under 8.5%. Source material: blood. Receptors were obtained from a woman between 35 and 50 years old in good health. Both conserved end residues are trimmed from each CDR3. The D gene is left open where the match is weak. Expanded clones get a size class; other rows say once, few or many, or leave the size out.

size	D	V	CDR3
NA	TRBD1	TRBV5-1	ASRSRQGERGRGYT
NA	NA	TRBV7-9	ASSLDLNTEAF
NA	NA	TRBV19	ASSIGRLSNQPQH
NA	TRBD1	TRBV19	ASSTSLDRGVDSPLH
once	NA	TRBV7-9	ASSLPPGLTEAF
NA	NA	TRBV7-2	ASSLTSTGLSETQY
NA	NA	TRBV7-2	ASSLVEGNQPQH
NA	NA	TRBV5-1	ASSVEGDSTGELF
NA	NA	TRBV9	ASSVVPAQPADTGELF
few	NA	TRBV28	ASTAKGNTIY
NA	TRBD1	TRBV19	ASSIVQGVGGYT
NA	TRBD2	TRBV29-1	SVEGTSGGSYNEQF
NA	TRBD2	TRBV5-1	ASKRSQGGPYEQY
NA	NA	TRBV4-1	ASSQSRDQPQH
NA	NA	TRBV20-1	SAIGGNEQF
NA	NA	TRBV7-2	ASSLIGLSNYGYT
NA	TRBD1	TRBV19	ASSGTALSNQPQH
NA	TRBD1	TRBV5-1	ASSDRDSTNQPQH
NA	NA	TRBV27	ASSSYREPNEKLF
NA	NA	TRBV10-3	ALQRTNTGELF
NA	TRBD1	TRBV18	ASSTRRDRVNYGYT
NA	NA	TRBV19	ASSLQGSGANVLT
NA	TRBD2	TRBV7-2	ASRRLAGGRETQY
NA	NA	TRBV7-9	ASSFGSPLNTEAF
once	NA	TRBV25-1	ASSDSNYEQY
once	NA	TRBV5-6	ASSLRGDGYT
NA	TRBD1	TRBV6-6	ASTQSGTVPRQPQH
NA	NA	TRBV7-2	ASSSPGSLTNYEQY
NA	TRBD1	TRBV27	ASSQGAWSNQPQH
NA	NA	TRBV9	ASSPGGGNFYNSPLH
NA	NA	TRBV2	ASREMETQY
NA	NA	TRBV2	ASGRTDSNYGYT
NA	NA	TRBV5-6	ASSNVGSEQF
NA	TRBD2	TRBV7-7	ASSPRTSGMPGELF
NA	NA	TRBV19	ASSSPRRGSTDTQY
NA	NA	TRBV4-1	ASSQAGGASRNTIY
NA	NA	TRBV19	ASSIPGLTYEQY
NA	NA	TRBV7-2	ASSLGGRGRGSGYT
NA	NA	TRBV24-1	ATSPRPRNTEAF
NA	NA	TRBV5-6	ASSGTGISQQETQY
NA	NA	TRBV6-6	ASSYFRTKSNGYT
NA	NA	TRBV15	ATSREPDNYGYT
NA	NA	TRBV12-2	AISACFMNEKLF
NA	TRBD2	TRBV9	ASSALAGTESEQF
few	NA	TRBV7-8	ASSPIGLQNTEAF
NA	NA	TRBV28	ASSSRQMNTEAF
NA	NA	TRBV30	AYATGFSYNEQF
NA	NA	TRBV6-5	ASRAQGATNEKLF
NA	NA	TRBV4-2	ASSQEAGSATEAF
NA	NA	TRBV12-3/TRBV12-4	ACKFGMDEQY
NA	NA	TRBV6-5	ASSSWQPNTVLH
NA	NA	TRBV18	ASSPATELSGNTIY
NA	TRBD1	TRBV5-1	ASQLGQGRYNEQF
NA	TRBD1	TRBV7-9	ASSRPSGQGSQPQH
NA	NA	TRBV7-9	ASSLTGPQQF